This T cell receptor beta chain was found in a study of blood T cell repertoires in COVID-19. Some clones are missing from TCRdb's copy, which holds only in-frame ones; the method was immunoSEQ multiplex PCR. This sample carries about 87,000 clones, about 87% of them seen once, and the ten largest clones take roughly 5%. Germline-derived CDR1 and CDR2 are SGHAT and FQNNGV. The CDR3 runs 14 residues. With 1 base removed from V and 8 bases from J, the gap between germline ends came to 12 bases. The sequence derives from a man in his forties with acute or convalescent COVID-19. What was sequenced was peripheral blood. The rearrangement uses TRBV11-2 and TRBJ2-1, with D perhaps TRBD1 (5 bases). The CDR3 region has the DNA TGTGCCAGCAGCTTAGTCCCAGGGTCGGATGAGCAGTTCTTC. Its protein product is CASSLVPGSDEQFF.